Listed below are T cell receptor beta chains from one sample, sequenced in a study of T cells in Graves' hyperthyroidism and ophthalmopathy. TCRdb fed the multiplex PCR reads into MiXCR, producing one record per CDR3 protein. The sample lists around 600,000 distinct CDR3 sequences; roughly 14% were seen once. Sequences were obtained from blood. These receptors were taken from a woman between 50 and 59 years old with Graves' ophthalmopathy. The CDR3 runs from the conserved cysteine through the conserved F or W. D genes are given only for firm matches. Clone size, where shown, is once, few, many, or a class for clones that have expanded.

J	D	size	V	DNA	CDR3
TRBJ2-7	NA	NA	TRBV6-9	TGTGCCAGCAGTTATAACCCCGGTAGTCGGGGCCCAGGGTACGAGCAGTACTTC	CASSYNPGSRGPGYEQYF
TRBJ1-5	NA	once	TRBV10-1	TGCGCCAGACGGACGCAGCCCCAGCATTTT	CARRTQPQHF
TRBJ2-1	TRBD2	many	TRBV27	TGTGCCAGCACGGGACTAGCGGGATCTAATGAGCAGTTCTTC	CASTGLAGSNEQFF
TRBJ2-7	TRBD2	many	TRBV7-2	TGTGCCAGCAGCTTATATCTAGCGGGAGGCGTGTCCTACGAGCAGTACTTC	CASSLYLAGGVSYEQYF
TRBJ2-1	NA	many	TRBV20-1	TGCAGTGCTAGAGATTCTCGGGCCACCTACAATGAGCAGTTCTTC	CSARDSRATYNEQFF
TRBJ2-1	NA	few	TRBV5-5	TGTGCCAGCGACGCGGACAGTAATGAGCAGTTCTTC	CASDADSNEQFF
TRBJ1-2	TRBD1	NA	TRBV19	TGTGCCAGTAGTATCGCATCGGGACAGGTATATGGCTACACCTTC	CASSIASGQVYGYTF
TRBJ1-4	NA	many	TRBV30	TGTGCCTGGAGTGTAAACAGCAATGAAAAACTGTTTTTT	CAWSVNSNEKLFF
TRBJ2-7	TRBD1	many	TRBV6-2/TRBV6-3	TGTGCCAGCGGGTACGGGACAGCCTACGAGCAGTACTTC	CASGYGTAYEQYF
TRBJ2-7	NA	few	TRBV12-3/TRBV12-4	TGTGCCAGCAGCCAATTCCCACGCTCCTACGAGCAGTACTTC	CASSQFPRSYEQYF
TRBJ2-7	NA	many	TRBV6-2/TRBV6-3	TGTGCCAGCAAGTCGTTCCAGAAGAACTACGAGCAGTACTTC	CASKSFQKNYEQYF
TRBJ1-2	NA	many	TRBV20-1	TGCAGTGCTAGAGCCCAGAATGGCTACACCTTC	CSARAQNGYTF
TRBJ1-2	NA	NA	TRBV28	TGTGCCAGCAACACCCAATTTAACTATGGCTACACCTTC	CASNTQFNYGYTF
TRBJ2-5	TRBD2	NA	TRBV9	TGTGCCAGCAGCGTAGATCCTAGCGGGACGCTTCAAGAGACCCAGTACTTC	CASSVDPSGTLQETQYF
TRBJ2-1	NA	many	TRBV28	TGTGCCAGCAGTACCAGGACATCCATCTTGTGGAATGAGCAGTTCTTC	CASSTRTSILWNEQFF
TRBJ2-2	NA	many	TRBV7-3	TGTGCCAGCAGCCTAAGCGGGACCGGGGAGCTGTTTTTT	CASSLSGTGELFF
TRBJ1-5	NA	many	TRBV12-3/TRBV12-4	TGTGCCAGCAGTTTATGGGGTGGGAGCAATCAGCCCCAGCATTTT	CASSLWGGSNQPQHF
TRBJ2-7	NA	NA	TRBV7-2	TGTGCCAGCAGCTCCCTATTCCCCTCTTTGAGCTCCTACGAGCAGTACTTC	CASSSLFPSLSSYEQYF
TRBJ2-3	TRBD2	many	TRBV3-1	TGTGCCAGCAGCCGCAAGAGGGGTAGCGGGAGTGTGAATACGCAGTATTTT	CASSRKRGSGSVNTQYF
TRBJ2-1	TRBD1	many	TRBV28	TGTGCCAGCGACAGGGTGGGCAATGAGCAGTTCTTC	CASDRVGNEQFF
TRBJ2-5	NA	NA	TRBV29-1	TGCAGCGTTGGAGGGGGAGCGCAAGAGACCCAGTACTTC	CSVGGGAQETQYF
TRBJ2-7	NA	many	TRBV12-3/TRBV12-4	TGTGCCAGCAGCCCCACGGGGGAAGAGCAGTACTTC	CASSPTGEEQYF
TRBJ1-1	NA	NA	TRBV12-3/TRBV12-4	TGTGCCAGCACCTCGGGGGGAATAAGGACTGAAGCTTTCTTT	CASTSGGIRTEAFF
TRBJ1-5	NA	NA	TRBV28	TGTGCCAGCAGTGAGTCCTCGAATAGCAATCAGCCCCAGCATTTT	CASSESSNSNQPQHF
TRBJ2-1	TRBD1	many	TRBV2	TGTGCCAGCAACGGGGACAGCTCCTACAATGAGCAGTTCTTC	CASNGDSSYNEQFF
TRBJ1-1	TRBD1	many	TRBV20-1	TGCAGTGCTAGACAATTACAGGGGGCAGGTGCTGAAGCTTTCTTT	CSARQLQGAGAEAFF
TRBJ2-2	NA	NA	TRBV4-2	TGTGCCAGCAGCCAAGATGGTCGTGGGAGGACCGGGGAGCTGTTTTTT	CASSQDGRGRTGELFF
TRBJ1-5	TRBD1	NA	TRBV28	TGTGCCAGCAGTTACTATAAAACTGGGACAGACAATCAGCCCCAGCATTTT	CASSYYKTGTDNQPQHF
TRBJ2-1	TRBD2	many	TRBV27	TGTGCCAGCCAATCAGCGGGAGCCGGTTACAATGAGCAGTTCTTC	CASQSAGAGYNEQFF
TRBJ1-2	NA	many	TRBV27	TGTGCCAGCAGAACAGGGACTTATGGCTACACCTTC	CASRTGTYGYTF
TRBJ2-1	TRBD2	NA	TRBV6-5	TGTGCCAGCAGTTATACGACTAGCGGGATTCAGAGTGAGCAGTTCTTC	CASSYTTSGIQSEQFF
TRBJ2-2	NA	few	TRBV5-4	TGTGCCAGCAGCTTTAAAGCAGCGAACACCGGGGAGCTGTTTTTT	CASSFKAANTGELFF
TRBJ1-2	TRBD1	many	TRBV30	TGTGCCGGACTCGGGACAGGCGCCTACTATGGCTACACCTTC	CAGLGTGAYYGYTF
TRBJ2-1	TRBD2	few	TRBV24-1	TGTGCCACCAGTGATTTGCGGAGGGAGGGCGATAATGAGCAGTTCTTC	CATSDLRREGDNEQFF
TRBJ2-7	NA	many	TRBV3-1	TGTGCCAGCAGCCAACTAGCAGGCTACGAGCAGTACTTC	CASSQLAGYEQYF
TRBJ2-7	NA	many	TRBV28	TGTGCCAGCAGTTTATTAGCGTCCGCTAGGATTAGCGATATCTACGAGCAGTACTTC	CASSLLASARISDIYEQYF
TRBJ1-2	NA	NA	TRBV15	TGTGCCACCAGCACAGGGTTCGATGGCTACACCTTC	CATSTGFDGYTF
TRBJ1-2	NA	few	TRBV5-6	TGTGCCAGCAGCAAGGGGGGATGGCAGTACTATGGCTACACCTTC	CASSKGGWQYYGYTF
TRBJ1-2	NA	few	TRBV29-1	TGCAGCACAGGGATTCGTGGTGGCTACACCTTC	CSTGIRGGYTF
TRBJ2-7	TRBD2	many	TRBV20-1	TGCAGTGCTAGGACTAGCGGGAAGTCCTACGAGCAGTACTTC	CSARTSGKSYEQYF
TRBJ1-4	NA	many	TRBV30	TGTGCCTGGAGTTTCAGGGTAAATGAAAAACTGTTTTTT	CAWSFRVNEKLFF
TRBJ1-1	TRBD1	NA	TRBV6-5	TGTGCCAGCAGTTACCGATACGACAGGGGTTCGGATCGAATTATGAACACTGAAGCTTTCTTT	CASSYRYDRGSDRIMNTEAFF
TRBJ2-2	TRBD2	few	TRBV7-2	TGTGCCAGCAGCTTACTGGGACTAGCGGAAACCACCGGGGAGCTGTTTTTT	CASSLLGLAETTGELFF
TRBJ2-5	TRBD2	NA	TRBV28	TGTGCCAGCAGTTTATTATTTCTAGCGGGAGTAGAGACCCAGTACTTC	CASSLLFLAGVETQYF
TRBJ2-3	TRBD2	NA	TRBV27	TGTGCCAGCAGTTTCCCGGGACTAGAAACAGATACGCAGTATTTT	CASSFPGLETDTQYF
TRBJ2-3	NA	few	TRBV28	TGTGCCAGCAGTTTATCCCCCCCAGAGGGGATAGATACGCAGTATTTT	CASSLSPPEGIDTQYF
TRBJ1-2	TRBD1	NA	TRBV4-2	TGTGCCAGCAGCCAAGAAAACAGGGGCGTCTATGGCTACACCTTC	CASSQENRGVYGYTF
TRBJ1-5	NA	NA	TRBV2	TGTGCCAGCAACCCTCGCGGGGGATTCAATCAGCCCCAGCATTTT	CASNPRGGFNQPQHF
TRBJ2-3	TRBD1	NA	TRBV2	TGTGCCAGCACGCCCTCGCAGGGGGCGCAGACAGATACGCAGTATTTT	CASTPSQGAQTDTQYF
TRBJ2-5	TRBD2	many	TRBV11-3	TGTGCCAGCAGCCCCCCCCCGACTAGCGGAAGAGAGGAGACCCAGTACTTC	CASSPPPTSGREETQYF
TRBJ1-5	NA	NA	TRBV6-5	TGTGCCAGCAGTATGCTCGGCAATCAGCCCCAGCATTTT	CASSMLGNQPQHF
TRBJ2-7	TRBD2	NA	TRBV6-1	TGTGCCAGCAGTAAACCGGGACTAGCGGGATGGGGCGAGCAGTACTTC	CASSKPGLAGWGEQYF
TRBJ1-5	NA	NA	TRBV20-1	TGCAGTGCTAGGCCAGGCACCGGGCCCCAGCATTTT	CSARPGTGPQHF
TRBJ2-1	TRBD2	many	TRBV7-9	TGTGCCAGCAGCGGCGGGAGTATGGAGCAGTTCTTC	CASSGGSMEQFF
TRBJ2-3	NA	many	TRBV3-1	TGTGCCAGCAGCCAAGATCTCCCTTCAGATACGCAGTATTTT	CASSQDLPSDTQYF
TRBJ2-3	NA	NA	TRBV20-1	TGCAGTGCTAGAGATCTCTACACAGATACGCAGTATTTT	CSARDLYTDTQYF
TRBJ2-3	NA	NA	TRBV25-1	TGTGCCAGCAGTGATACACCCAGGTCCACAGATACGCAGTATTTT	CASSDTPRSTDTQYF
TRBJ2-7	NA	many	TRBV29-1	TGCAGCGTTGAAGTAGCTGTAAGCTCCTACGAGCAGTACTTC	CSVEVAVSSYEQYF
TRBJ2-5	TRBD2	NA	TRBV25-1	TGTGCCAGCAGTGAATATAAGGGACTAGCGGGAGGGGAGACCCAGTACTTC	CASSEYKGLAGGETQYF
TRBJ1-1	NA	many	TRBV30	TGTGCCTGGAGTGGACAGATGAACACTGAAGCTTTCTTT	CAWSGQMNTEAFF